A selection of T cell receptor beta chains follows, all from one sample in a study of blood T cell repertoires in COVID-19. Clones were read by immunoSEQ multiplex PCR, and TCRdb kept only the in-frame ones, dropping some. Of about 130,000 clones in the sample, roughly 86% were seen once. The sample taken for sequencing was peripheral blood. These receptors all come from a human donor in a cohort sampled during active COVID-19. The CDR3 runs from the conserved cysteine through the conserved F or W. The D gene is left open where the match is weak. The listing skips clone size in some rows; elsewhere it reads once, few, many or a size class.

V	length	J	size	D	CDR3	DNA
TRBV19	16	TRBJ2-2	.	TRBD1	CASSRGQGARTGELFF	TGTGCCAGTAGTAGGGGACAGGGGGCGCGAACCGGGGAGCTGTTTTTT
TRBV5-1	14	TRBJ2-7	few	TRBD1	CASTRHRGEYEQYF	TGCGCCAGCACGCGGCACAGGGGGGAGTACGAGCAGTACTTC
TRBV19	14	TRBJ2-3	.	.	CASSILRTADTQYF	TGTGCCAGTAGTATCCTGCGGACAGCCGATACGCAGTATTTT
TRBV10-3	11	TRBJ2-1	.	.	CAITGHNEQFF	TGTGCCATCACAGGGCACAATGAGCAGTTCTTC
TRBV19	15	TRBJ1-2	.	.	CASSRLGGSDAGYTF	TGTGCCAGTTCAAGGTTAGGGGGTTCCGACGCCGGCTACACCTTC
TRBV2	13	TRBJ2-7	.	.	CAGRDQSSYEQYF	TGTGCCGGTCGGGATCAGTCATCCTACGAGCAGTACTTC
TRBV30	15	TRBJ1-1	.	.	CAWSLHTTSFTEAFF	TGTGCCTGGAGTTTGCACACCACTAGCTTCACTGAAGCTTTCTTT
TRBV9	14	TRBJ1-1	.	.	CASSVTSLNTEAFF	TGTGCCAGCAGCGTCACTAGCCTGAACACTGAAGCTTTCTTT
TRBV7-2	17	TRBJ2-7	.	.	CASSLARTAGRTYEQYF	TGTGCCAGCAGCTTGGCCAGGACAGCCGGGCGTACCTACGAGCAGTACTTC
TRBV5-1	14	TRBJ2-1	.	TRBD1	CASSMGQGGNEQFF	TGCGCCAGCAGCATGGGACAGGGGGGCAATGAGCAGTTCTTC
TRBV7-6	15	TRBJ1-1	.	TRBD1	CASSFRQGVSTEAFF	TGTGCCAGCAGCTTTAGGCAGGGGGTGAGCACTGAAGCTTTCTTT
TRBV7-2	14	TRBJ2-3	.	TRBD2	CASSTSGSVDTQYF	TGTGCCAGCAGCACTAGCGGGAGCGTCGATACGCAGTATTTT
TRBV6-2/TRBV6-3	11	TRBJ1-5	.	.	CASSQGQPQHF	TGTGCCAGCAGTCAGGGACAGCCCCAGCATTTT
TRBV7-9	13	TRBJ2-2	few	TRBD2	CASSDSGTGELFF	TGTGCCAGCAGCGATAGCGGGACCGGGGAGCTGTTTTTT
TRBV10-3	13	TRBJ1-2	.	.	CAISESGGSGYTF	TGTGCCATCAGTGAGTCCGGCGGAAGTGGCTACACCTTC
TRBV18	16	TRBJ2-3	once	TRBD2	CASSHQTSGVTDTQYF	TGTGCCAGCTCGCATCAGACTAGCGGCGTCACAGATACGCAGTATTTT
TRBV25-1	12	TRBJ1-6	.	.	CASKGDYSPLHF	TGTGCCAGCAAGGGGGATTATTCACCCCTCCACTTT
TRBV7-7	15	TRBJ1-4	.	TRBD1	CASSPGTGAGEKLFF	TGTGCTAGCAGCCCGGGGACAGGGGCAGGCGAAAAACTGTTTTTT
TRBV7-3	15	TRBJ1-2	once	.	CASSGGPGVIYGYTF	TGTGCCAGCAGCGGTGGTCCAGGGGTTATCTATGGCTACACCTTC
TRBV6-6	14	TRBJ1-2	.	.	CASSYQQGVAGYTF	TGTGCCAGCAGTTACCAGCAGGGTGTTGCTGGCTACACCTTC
TRBV6-6	15	TRBJ1-2	.	TRBD1	CASDASGQGLYGYTF	TGTGCCAGCGACGCCTCGGGACAGGGACTCTATGGCTACACCTTC
TRBV7-2	13	TRBJ1-2	.	TRBD1	CASSRQGVGGYTF	TGTGCCAGCAGCCGACAGGGAGTGGGGGGCTACACCTTC
TRBV3-1/TRBV3-2	13	TRBJ2-3	few	.	CASSDLATDTQYF	TGTGCCAGCAGCGATTTAGCGACAGATACGCAGTATTTT
TRBV28	14	TRBJ1-1	.	TRBD1	CATEPGTENTEAFF	TGTGCCACCGAGCCTGGGACAGAGAACACTGAAGCTTTCTTT
TRBV6-2/TRBV6-3	15	TRBJ2-5	.	TRBD2	CASSPGTSGKETQYF	TGTGCCAGCAGTCCCGGGACTAGCGGCAAAGAGACCCAGTACTTC
TRBV2	16	TRBJ2-7	.	TRBD1	CATSKLKTGAAYEQYF	TGTGCCACCTCGAAACTGAAGACAGGGGCAGCCTACGAGCAGTACTTC
TRBV6-5	13	TRBJ1-5	few	TRBD1	CASSQDRSQPQHF	TGTGCCAGCAGTCAGGACAGGTCCCAGCCCCAGCATTTT
TRBV19	16	TRBJ1-1	once	.	CASSPYPGGRSTEAFF	TGTGCCAGTAGTCCTTACCCGGGGGGGAGGAGCACTGAAGCTTTCTTT
TRBV6-4	13	TRBJ1-1	.	.	CASSEIPNTEAFF	TGTGCCAGCAGCGAGATTCCTAACACTGAAGCTTTCTTT
TRBV5-1	13	TRBJ2-5	.	.	CASSFNGQETQYF	TGCGCCAGCAGCTTCAACGGGCAAGAGACCCAGTACTTC
TRBV12-5	15	TRBJ1-5	.	TRBD1	CASVSDRGKNQPQHF	TGTGCTAGTGTTTCCGACAGGGGGAAGAATCAGCCCCAGCATTTT
TRBV7-8	13	TRBJ2-1	.	.	CASSPGGDNEQFF	TGTGCCAGCAGCCCGGGTGGAGACAATGAGCAGTTCTTC
TRBV5-5	15	TRBJ2-1	once	TRBD1	CASSQIQDRNNEQFF	TGTGCCAGCAGCCAAATTCAGGACAGGAACAATGAGCAGTTCTTC
TRBV29-1	18	TRBJ2-5	.	TRBD2	CSVAPPGGSVRSWETQYF	TGCAGCGTTGCACCCCCGGGGGGGAGTGTCAGATCCTGGGAGACCCAGTACTTC
TRBV7-9	17	TRBJ2-2	once	.	CASSSGAAGVLGGELFF	TGTGCCAGCAGCTCGGGAGCGGCCGGAGTCCTAGGCGGGGAGCTGTTTTTT
TRBV18	13	TRBJ1-1	.	.	CASSTGMNTEAFF	TGTGCCAGCTCGACAGGTATGAACACTGAAGCTTTCTTT
TRBV7-2	13	TRBJ2-4	.	.	CASSGRAKNIQYF	TGTGCCAGCAGCGGGAGAGCCAAAAACATTCAGTACTTC
TRBV12-3/TRBV12-4	11	TRBJ2-7	once	.	CASSLEDSRYF	TGTGCCAGCAGTTTAGAGGACAGCAGGTACTTC
TRBV19	13	TRBJ1-2	few	.	CASSPDSYYGYTF	TGTGCCAGTAGCCCCGATAGCTACTATGGCTACACCTTC
TRBV24-1	16	TRBJ2-3	.	TRBD1	CATSDPKTGVGDTQYF	TGTGCCACCAGTGATCCCAAGACAGGGGTAGGAGATACGCAGTATTTT
TRBV19	13	TRBJ1-2	.	.	CASTPLTGYGYTF	TGTGCCAGTACCCCCCTGACAGGCTATGGCTACACCTTC
TRBV10-3	17	TRBJ1-2	.	TRBD1	CAISAGTGVRRDYGYTF	TGTGCCATCAGTGCAGGGACAGGGGTTCGGAGGGACTATGGCTACACCTTC
TRBV7-9	13	TRBJ1-5	.	TRBD1	CASSLDRGAPQHF	TGTGCCAGCTCCTTGGACAGGGGAGCGCCCCAGCATTTT
TRBV18	13	TRBJ2-7	.	.	CASSHRLEGEQYF	TGTGCCAGCTCACATCGCCTGGAGGGGGAGCAGTACTTC
TRBV29-1	12	TRBJ2-3	.	.	CSADSSTDTQYF	TGCAGCGCGGACTCTTCCACAGATACGCAGTATTTT
TRBV18	16	TRBJ2-5	.	TRBD1	CASSPSQGLDPETQYF	TGTGCCAGCTCACCCTCACAGGGGCTTGACCCGGAGACCCAGTACTTC
TRBV5-1	15	TRBJ2-1	.	TRBD2	CASSYLSGRGHEQFF	TGCGCCAGCAGCTACCTAAGCGGGAGGGGTCATGAGCAGTTCTTC
TRBV7-2	17	TRBJ2-6	.	.	CASSLTGTYSGANVLTF	TGTGCCAGCAGCTTAACCGGGACTTACTCTGGGGCCAACGTCCTGACTTTC
TRBV7-2	15	TRBJ1-6	.	.	CASSLVGQINSPLHF	TGTGCCAGCAGCTTAGTGGGACAAATTAATTCACCCCTCCACTTT
TRBV9	15	TRBJ1-5	.	TRBD1	CASSPGGYSNQPQHF	TGTGCCAGCAGCCCAGGGGGCTATAGCAATCAGCCCCAGCATTTT
TRBV5-4	16	TRBJ2-2	.	.	CASSLYQGIAPGELFF	TGTGCCAGCAGCTTGTATCAGGGGATTGCACCCGGGGAGCTGTTTTTT
TRBV5-1	17	TRBJ1-6	.	.	CASSPLEAKSGNSPLHF	TGCGCCAGCAGCCCGCTGGAAGCGAAGTCGGGTAATTCACCCCTCCACTTT
TRBV20-1	19	TRBJ1-5	.	.	CSASPGTTLRSYSNQPQHF	TGCAGTGCTAGTCCCGGAACGACACTTAGATCTTATAGCAATCAGCCCCAGCATTTT